This TCR beta chain was sequenced during a study of blood T cells in healthy people across ages. Isolating PBMCs gave at least 6.5 million of these cells per sample. Every sample gave at least 5 micrograms of total RNA when it was extracted. Germline V gene lookup returns CDR1 LGHNA and CDR2 YSLEER. Trimming removed 3 bases from V and 6 bases from J; junction bases left unmatched: 12. The CDR3 length is 16 residues. Together with a sample-barcoded 5' primer, a J-beta primer mix was included in a second PCR lasting about 6 to 11 cycles. TCRdb used MiXCR to reprocess the 5' RACE reads, holding one entry per CDR3 protein. The sample records approximately 940,000 distinct CDR3 sequences, about 48% being singletons. Study results and caveats: Diversity figures derived from one million T cells were judged to underestimate the true value.

Comments on this clonotype: Antigen specificity is unknown.

This receptor was taken from a man aged 25 to 40 in good health. The V call is TRBV4-3, the J call TRBJ2-7; 9 nucleotides line up with TRBD1. Sample: blood. The CDR3 region has the DNA TGCGCCAGCAGCCAGTCGGGACAGGGAAATCCCTCCGAGCAGTACTTC. Translation: CASSQSGQGNPSEQYF.